The 10 T cell receptor beta chains in this list originate from one sample, sequenced in a study of blood T cell repertoires in COVID-19. Measured with immunoSEQ multiplex PCR; TCRdb has only the in-frame clones, and not every one. The table records some 320,000 clones, roughly 85% of them present only once. The sample comprised peripheral blood. All receptors come from a human donor in a cohort sampled during active COVID-19.

The chain links TRBV18 to TRBJ2-7; 9 bases fit TRBD1. Losses at the gene ends were 5 bases for V and 5 bases for J; bases not matched to a gene: 7. Germline V CDR1 and CDR2: KGHSH, LQKENI. This CDR3 comprises 14 residues. The CDR3 bases are TGTGCCAGCTCATATGGGACAGGGAACGACGAGCAGTACTTC. Translated, it gives CASSYGTGNDEQYF.

V gene TRBV12-5 combines with J gene TRBJ2-7; 8 bases fit TRBD1. The CDR3 length is 14 residues. Germline assignment: CDR1 LGHNT and CDR2 FRNRAP. V dropped 6 bases and J dropped 2; count of bases not matched to a gene: 6. Here the CDR3 DNA reads TGTGCTAGTGGACCGGGACAGGCCCCCTACGAGCAGTACTTC. Its protein is CASGPGQAPYEQYF.

Only one count was recorded for this clone. The V gene is TRBV5-1, the J gene TRBJ2-5; D is ambiguous. The germline V and J ends were trimmed by 0 bases and 1 base, with 10 bases remaining between them. This CDR3 has 15 amino acids. The germline V gene has CDR1 SGHRS and CDR2 YFSETQ. Written as DNA, the CDR3 is TGCGCCAGCAGCTTGGCTAGTCTCGGCCAAGAGACCCAGTACTTC. It specifies CASSLASLGQETQYF.

The chain combines TRBV3-1 (or the pseudogene TRBV3-2) with TRBJ2-5, with D perhaps matching TRBD1 (6 bases). In germline, CDR1 is LGHDT, CDR2 YNNKEL (reference sequence). CDR3 length: 15 amino acids. V was trimmed by 0 bases and J by 5 bases, leaving 13 bases between them. DNA of the CDR3: TGTGCCAGCAGCCAAGATGGGGGCGGTCCCGAGACCCAGTACTTC. Translation gives CASSQDGGGPETQYF.

This clone was seen only once. The genes are TRBV24-1 and TRBJ2-1, with TRBD2 matching 9 bases. Germline CDR1 and CDR2: KGHDR and SFDVKD. J gave up 8 bases and V 4 bases, and 8 bases lay outside the gene matches. CDR3 length: 15 residues. CDR3: CATSDTRGGQDEQFF. The CDR3 region has the DNA TGTGCCACCAGTGACACGCGGGGGGGCCAGGATGAGCAGTTCTTC.

The V call is TRBV2, the J call TRBJ1-1; D is undetermined. V was trimmed by 8 bases and J by 3 bases, leaving 10 bases between them. Germline CDR1 and CDR2: SNHLY and FYNNEI. The CDR3 consists of 12 residues. The CDR3 spells CASSARDTEAFF. In DNA, the CDR3 is TGTGCCAGCTCGGCACGGGACACTGAAGCTTTCTTT.

J is TRBJ1-1 and V is TRBV28; possible D gene TRBD1, 6 bases. The germline CDR1 and CDR2 sequences are MDHEN and SYDVKM. This CDR3 region has 15 residues. V lost 5 bases and J 0 bases, leaving 13 bases between the germline ends. The CDR3, as DNA: TGTGCCAGCAGTCCCCCGGGGGGCATGAACACTGAAGCTTTCTTT. Amino acid sequence: CASSPPGGMNTEAFF.

The chain is built from TRBV24-1 and TRBJ2-1; D possibly corresponds to TRBD2 (6 bases). Trimming took off 3 bases at V and 2 bases at J, with 13 bases between the two ends. Germline V gene data show CDR1 as KGHDR and CDR2 as SFDVKD. The CDR3 covers 16 residues. Here the CDR3 reads CATSDPLASAYNEQFF. The CDR3 DNA reads as TGTGCCACCAGTGATCCTCTAGCGAGTGCCTACAATGAGCAGTTCTTC.

The rearrangement uses TRBV19 and TRBJ1-2, with TRBD1 matching over 7 bases. Germline CDR1 and CDR2: LNHDA and SQIVND (reference sequence). This CDR3 spans 12 amino acids. Trimming removed 5 bases from V and 4 bases from J; junction bases left unmatched: 1. The CDR3 bases are TGTGCCAGTAGTGACAGGGTCTATGGCTACACCTTC. Encoded protein: CASSDRVYGYTF.

V is TRBV7-9 and J is TRBJ1-1; D gene ambiguous. The CDR3 runs to 12 residues. V lost 4 bases and J lost 8, with 11 bases in between. Germline-derived CDR1 and CDR2 are SEHNR and FQNEAQ (reference sequence). In DNA form, the CDR3 reads TGTGCCAGCAGCTCGTGGCCCTCAGAAGCTTTCTTT. Translated, it gives CASSSWPSEAFF. Supplemented by reference TRBV7-9 and TRBJ1-1, the full variable domain reads DTGVSQNPRHKITKRGQNVTFRCDPISEHNRLYWYRQTLGQGPEFLTYFQNEAQLEKSRLLSDRFSAERPKGSFSTLEIQRTEQGDSAMYLCASSSWPSEAFFGQGTRLTVV.